The entry that follows covers one TCR beta chain sequence. Its antigen is not yet known. No base quality information exists; no much larger clone differs at one position. These data come from a study of CD8+CD57+ T cells in acquired aplastic anemia (dated by TCRdb to the late 2010s). Turning to the overall study: Extracted DNA from sorted CD4+ and CD8+ cells averaged about 3 ug, ranging from roughly 0.2 to 30 ug. CD8+CD57+ expansion was defined as a frequency above the mean frequency observed in healthy subjects. Paper-wide results and their limitations: Roughly 30 CD8+ CDR3 sequences were shared between patients and controls but appeared highly expressed in patients and within their immunodominant clones. CD8+ Simpson's diversity did not differ significantly between patients and healthy controls (P=0.060).

Genomic DNA was used as template for profiling of TCR beta VDJ combinations and CDR3 sequences. TCR repertoire sequencing was run on an Illumina HiSeq 2000. The authors processed their data as follows. TRBV/TRBJ rearrangement plots, CDR3 size and DJ length profiles, and Simpson's diversity index were used to assess repertoires. Whichever DNA sequence was most abundant in the deep sequencing data was defined as the immunodominant clone. CDR3 amino acid sequences were checked for sharing between subjects and were compared against published repertoires and the VDJdb database. TCRdb reanalyzed the raw reads on its own, using fastp at Q25 for trimming and MiXCR for clone calling, and kept in-frame beta chains. Each entry is one CDR3 protein sequence, shown with its most common DNA and genes. The V and J calls were determined by TCRdb, not by the authors. This sample is represented by 170,000 or so distinct CDR3 sequences; around 63% of them were singletons. Under 45% of the sample is held by the ten biggest clonotypes.

Patients chosen for sequencing had shown expansion of CD8+CD57+ cells by flow cytometry. All patients had severe acquired aplastic anemia diagnosed by International Study of Aplastic Anemia and Agranulocytosis and Camitta criteria. At the time blood was sampled, none of the patients had received any therapy. TCR repertoires of sorted CD4+ and CD8+ blood T cells from severe aplastic anemia patients and healthy subjects were deep-sequenced in the study. In the USA, patient enrollment took place under clinicaltrials.gov protocols 00001620, 01623167, 00001397, 00071045, 00081523 and 00961064. Ficoll-Paque density gradient centrifugation was used to isolate peripheral blood mononuclear cells. Before DNA extraction, CD4+ and CD8+ T cells were sorted by FACS or by magnetic beads. The CDR3 has 13 amino acids, counting the end cysteine and phenylalanine. The read is trimmed to its CDR3 DNA, 39 bases read in frame from base 1. At the junction V is shortened by 3 bases and J by 5 bases, with 10 bases in between. CDR1 WSHSY and CDR2 SAAADI are derived from the germline V gene.

Sequencing input: sorted CD4+, CD8+, or CD8+CD57+ T cells (not recorded which) from PBMCs. This TCR was recovered from a human donor with aplastic anemia. The sequence links TRBV10-2 to TRBJ2-5; tentative D gene TRBD1, with 5 bases matching. The DNA sequence is TGCGCCAGCAGTGATCCAGGGCGGGAGACCCAGTACTTC. Its protein is CASSDPGRETQYF.